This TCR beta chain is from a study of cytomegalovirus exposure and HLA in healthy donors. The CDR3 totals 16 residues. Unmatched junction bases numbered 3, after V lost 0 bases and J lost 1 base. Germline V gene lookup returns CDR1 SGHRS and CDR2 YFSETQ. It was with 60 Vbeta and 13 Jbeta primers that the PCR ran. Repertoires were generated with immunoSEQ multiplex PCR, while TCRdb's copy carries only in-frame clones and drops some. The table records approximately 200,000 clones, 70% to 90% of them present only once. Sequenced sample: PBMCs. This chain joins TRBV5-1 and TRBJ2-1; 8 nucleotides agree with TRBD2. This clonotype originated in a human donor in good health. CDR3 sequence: CASSLVAGRSYNEQFF. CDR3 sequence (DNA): TGCGCCAGCAGCTTGGTAGCGGGAAGGTCCTACAATGAGCAGTTCTTC.